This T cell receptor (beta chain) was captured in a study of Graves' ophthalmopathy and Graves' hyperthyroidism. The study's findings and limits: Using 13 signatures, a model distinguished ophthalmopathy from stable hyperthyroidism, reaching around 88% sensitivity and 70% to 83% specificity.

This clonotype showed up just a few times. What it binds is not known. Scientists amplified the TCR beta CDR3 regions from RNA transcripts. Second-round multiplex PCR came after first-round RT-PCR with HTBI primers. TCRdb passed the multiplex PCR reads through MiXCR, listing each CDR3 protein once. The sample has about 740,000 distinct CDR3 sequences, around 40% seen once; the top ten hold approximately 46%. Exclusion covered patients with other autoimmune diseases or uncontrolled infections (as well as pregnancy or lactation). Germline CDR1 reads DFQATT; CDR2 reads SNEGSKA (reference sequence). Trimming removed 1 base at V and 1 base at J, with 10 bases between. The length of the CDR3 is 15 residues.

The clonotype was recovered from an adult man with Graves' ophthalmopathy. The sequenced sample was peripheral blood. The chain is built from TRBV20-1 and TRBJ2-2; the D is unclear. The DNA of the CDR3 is TGCAGTGCTAGAGTTTTGGCCAAGAACACCGGGGAGCTGTTTTTT. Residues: CSARVLAKNTGELFF.